This TCR beta chain was profiled in a study of cytomegalovirus exposure and HLA in healthy donors. PCR amplification relied on 60 Vbeta primers (plus 13 Jbeta primers). Profiling relied on immunoSEQ multiplex PCR, and the TCRdb table lists in-frame clones only, not all of them. The table for this sample gives some 200,000 clones. Trimming stripped 7 bases from V and 0 bases from J, with 18 bases between. The CDR3 loop spans 16 amino acids. The germline CDR1 and CDR2 sequences are SGHNT and YENEEA. This clonotype was sampled from a woman between 18 and 29 years old in good health and CMV-seropositive. The specimen sequenced was PBMCs. J is TRBJ1-1 and V is TRBV11-3, with D possibly TRBD1 on 5 matching bases. In nucleotides, the CDR3 is TGTGCCAGCACCCAGGGATCCATTTCGATGAACACTGAAGCTTTCTTT. As protein: CASTQGSISMNTEAFF. Supplemented by reference TRBV11-3 and TRBJ1-1, the full variable domain reads EAGVVQSPRYKIIEKKQPVAFWCNPISGHNTLYWYLQNLGQGPELLIRYENEEAVDDSQLPKDRFSAERLKGVDSTLKIQPAELGDSAVYLCASTQGSISMNTEAFFGQGTRLTVV.